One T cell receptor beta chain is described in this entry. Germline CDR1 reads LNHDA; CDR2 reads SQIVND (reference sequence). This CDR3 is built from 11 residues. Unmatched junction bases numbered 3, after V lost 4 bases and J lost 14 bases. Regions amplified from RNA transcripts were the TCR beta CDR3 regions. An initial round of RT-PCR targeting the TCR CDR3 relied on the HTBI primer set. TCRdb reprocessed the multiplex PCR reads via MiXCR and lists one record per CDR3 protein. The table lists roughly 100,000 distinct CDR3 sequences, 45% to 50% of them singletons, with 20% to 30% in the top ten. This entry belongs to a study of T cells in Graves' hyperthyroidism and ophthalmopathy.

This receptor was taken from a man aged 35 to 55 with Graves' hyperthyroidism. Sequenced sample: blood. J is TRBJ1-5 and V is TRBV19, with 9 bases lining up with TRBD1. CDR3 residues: CASSRTGAEHF. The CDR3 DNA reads TGTGCCAGTAGTAGGACAGGGGCCGAGCATTTT.